The clone carrying this TCR beta chain was counted ten times or more. The data originate from a study of human T cells and chemical hapten exposure. As for the study in general: Diphenylcyclopropenone doses were given weekly to the scalps of patients across the roughly 24-week study.

Unique molecular identifiers were attached to individual cDNA molecules during library preparation. TCRdb reanalysed the RACE reads using MiXCR and keeps one entry per CDR3 protein. Of tens of thousands of distinct CDR3 sequences listed, about 6.3% were seen once; the top ten hold around 10%. The time point denotes: patch test 1, 2 weeks after DPC sensitization. As for treatment: therapeutic diphenylcyclopropenone sensitization with weekly scalp DPC. Total RNA was isolated from unfractionated whole blood. V dropped 5 bases and J dropped 1 base, with 12 bases sitting between them. The CDR3 extends over 15 amino acids. Germline V gene sequence: CDR1 SGHTA, CDR2 FQGNSA.

This clonotype was sampled from a woman in her 30s with alopecia areata. Some clones in this sample may be carry-over from other donors' samples. The sample was whole blood, taken in connection with sensitization to the hapten diphenylcyclopropenone (DPC). The V gene is TRBV7-2, the J gene TRBJ1-5; D remains unclear. CDR3 in amino acids: CASSLRTGSNQPQHF. The DNA of the CDR3 is TGTGCCAGCAGCCTCCGGACTGGGAGCAATCAGCCCCAGCATTTT. Full variable domain (remainder filled in from reference TRBV7-2 and TRBJ1-5): GAGVSQSPSNKVTEKGKDVELRCDPISGHTALYWYRQSLGQGLEFLIYFQGNSAPDKSGLPSDRFSAERTGGSVSTLTIQRTQQEDSAVYLCASSLRTGSNQPQHFGDGTRLSIL.